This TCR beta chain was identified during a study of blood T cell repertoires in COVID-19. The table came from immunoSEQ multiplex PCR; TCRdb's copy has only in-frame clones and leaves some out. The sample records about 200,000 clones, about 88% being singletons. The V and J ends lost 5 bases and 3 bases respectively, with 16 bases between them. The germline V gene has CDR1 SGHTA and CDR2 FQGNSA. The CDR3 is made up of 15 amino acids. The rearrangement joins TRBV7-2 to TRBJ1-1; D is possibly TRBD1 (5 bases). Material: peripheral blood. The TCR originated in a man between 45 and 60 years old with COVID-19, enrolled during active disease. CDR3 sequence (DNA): TGTGCCAGCAGCACGGTCCCAGGGCGGCACACTGAAGCTTTCTTT. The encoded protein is CASSTVPGRHTEAFF.